One sample yielded the 16 T cell receptor beta chains listed below, sequenced in a study of blood T cell repertoires in COVID-19. Sequencing was performed with immunoSEQ multiplex PCR; in TCRdb, only in-frame clones are kept and a portion is missing. This table holds some 180,000 clones, 85% to 90% found once. The material sequenced was peripheral blood. The receptor source for this set is a man aged 50 to 60 who had recovered from COVID-19.

The chain is built from TRBV5-4 and TRBJ2-7; 15 nucleotides line up with TRBD2. CDR1 is SGHNT and CDR2 is YYREEE in the germline V gene (reference sequence). This CDR3 has 20 residues. The ends lost 2 bases at V and 1 base at J; junction bases unmatched: 13. The CDR3 region is CASSFVGLAGGPFRSYEQYF. CDR3 bases: TGTGCCAGCAGCTTCGTAGGACTAGCGGGAGGGCCTTTTAGGTCCTACGAGCAGTACTTC.

The V call is TRBV2, the J call TRBJ1-1; D is unclear. Germline V gene lookup returns CDR1 SNHLY and CDR2 FYNNEI. V lost 1 base and J 1 base, leaving 7 bases between the germline ends. The CDR3 is made up of 14 amino acids. The CDR3 region is CASSEGQWNTEAFF. The CDR3 coding sequence is TGTGCCAGCAGTGAAGGCCAGTGGAACACTGAAGCTTTCTTT.

In its sample, this clone was seen once. The chain is built from TRBV20-1 and TRBJ2-1; D possibly corresponds to TRBD2 (6 bases). V was clipped by 4 bases and J by 10 bases, with 11 bases between them. The CDR3 is 11 residues long. Germline V CDR1 and CDR2: DFQATT, SNEGSKA (reference sequence). This CDR3 reads CSANLAREQFF. CDR3 DNA sequence: TGCAGTGCTAATCTAGCGCGAGAGCAGTTCTTC.

V and J are TRBV19 and TRBJ1-1, with a tentative D call TRBD1 (5 bases). Trimming shortened V by 1 base and J by 0 bases, and 12 bases separated the two germline ends. Per germline, CDR1 LNHDA and CDR2 SQIVND (reference sequence). The CDR3 sequence is 16 residues long. CDR3 protein: CASSIAAGLMNTEAFF. CDR3 DNA sequence: TGTGCCAGTAGTATAGCTGCAGGGCTTATGAACACTGAAGCTTTCTTT.

The chain carries TRBV9 and TRBJ2-1; 8 bases map to TRBD2. The junction had 2 bases not matched to a gene; V was cut back by 3 bases and J by 0 bases. The germline V gene has CDR1 SGDLS and CDR2 YYNGEE. The CDR3 is 15 amino acids. The CDR3 loop reads CASSEGTSSYNEQFF. CDR3 nucleotides: TGTGCCAGCAGCGAGGGGACTAGCTCCTACAATGAGCAGTTCTTC.

V and J are TRBV2 and TRBJ2-1, with a tentative D call TRBD2 (5 bases). CDR1 and CDR2 from the germline V gene are SNHLY and FYNNEI. CDR3 size: 15 residues. The V and J ends lost 4 bases and 9 bases respectively, with 19 bases between them. Written as DNA, the CDR3 is TGTGCCAGCAGTGTTCCCGGGGTTCCAAAAGGTGAGCAGTTCTTC. Amino acids: CASSVPGVPKGEQFF.

The J gene is TRBJ2-1, the V gene TRBV5-3; 8 nucleotides align to TRBD2. TRBV5-3 is filed as an ORF, its function uncertain. The CDR3 consists of 15 residues. V lost 1 base and J lost 5; bases outside the gene matches: 5. The CDR3 region has the DNA TGTGCCAGAAGCTTGCCGGGGGGGTCTAACAATGAGCAGTTCTTC. Encoded protein: CARSLPGGSNNEQFF.

This clone was recorded once. The V call is TRBV7-2, the J call TRBJ2-1, with 7 bases identical to TRBD2. The CDR3 extends over 14 amino acids. The germline CDR1 and CDR2 sequences are SGHTA and FQGNSA. Unmatched junction bases numbered 7, after V lost 5 bases and J lost 6 bases. The CDR3 nucleotides read TGTGCCAGCAGCCGGGGACTAACAGGCAATGAGCAGTTCTTC. This gives the protein CASSRGLTGNEQFF. The full variable domain, completed using reference TRBV7-2 and TRBJ2-1, is GAGVSQSPSNKVTEKGKDVELRCDPISGHTALYWYRQSLGQGLEFLIYFQGNSAPDKSGLPSDRFSAERTGGSVSTLTIQRTQQEDSAVYLCASSRGLTGNEQFFGPGTRLTVL.

The genes are TRBV2 and TRBJ2-7, with 8 bases aligning to TRBD2. Trimming removed 3 bases from V and 1 base from J; junction bases left unmatched: 2. The V gene's germline CDR1 is SNHLY and CDR2 FYNNEI. The CDR3 has 14 residues. CDR3 in amino acids: CASSDERGSYEQYF. The CDR3 DNA is TGTGCCAGCAGTGACGAGCGGGGGTCCTACGAGCAGTACTTC.

This sequence joins TRBV9 and TRBJ1-6; 7 bases are a match to TRBD1. J gave up 6 bases and V 3 bases, and 6 bases lay outside the gene matches. The germline V gene has CDR1 SGDLS and CDR2 YYNGEE. The CDR3 is made up of 15 amino acids. The CDR3 here is CASSGGTVVNSPLHF. Written as DNA, the CDR3 is TGTGCCAGCAGCGGGGGGACAGTTGTTAATTCACCCCTCCACTTT. Looking up the rest from reference TRBV9 and TRBJ1-6 gives the full variable domain: DSGVTQTPKHLITATGQRVTLRCSPRSGDLSVYWYQQSLDQGLQFLIQYYNGEERAKGNILERFSAQQFPDLHSELNLSSLELGDSALYFCASSGGTVVNSPLHFGNGTRLTVT.

The V and J genes are TRBV5-1 and TRBJ2-4; 12 bases are shared with TRBD2. The CDR3 covers 18 residues. In germline, CDR1 is SGHRS, CDR2 YFSETQ. The junction had 7 bases not matched to a gene; V was cut back by 3 bases and J by 0 bases. The CDR3 loop reads CASSYASGGVLAKNIQYF. Here the CDR3 DNA reads TGCGCCAGCAGCTATGCTAGCGGGGGGGTTCTAGCCAAAAACATTCAGTACTTC.

Details on this clone: Other DNA sequences in this specimen translate into the identical CDR3. The gene calls are TRBV11-2 and TRBJ1-1, with D tentatively TRBD1 (6 bases). V lost 0 bases and J 1 base, leaving 9 bases between the germline ends. CDR1 and CDR2 (germline): SGHAT, FQNNGV. The CDR3 contains 15 residues. The CDR3 DNA reads as TGTGCCAGCAGCTTAGATGGGGGCCCGAACACTGAAGCTTTCTTT. Translating it yields CASSLDGGPNTEAFF.

This rearrangement joins TRBV28 to TRBJ1-4, with D maybe TRBD1 (6 bases). Trimming cost V 5 bases and J 7 bases, with 14 bases left between them. CDR1 is MDHEN, CDR2 SYDVKM, per germline. The CDR3 sequence is 14 residues long. The DNA for the CDR3 is TGTGCCAGCAGTCTACAGGGCTTCGGTGAAAAACTGTTTTTT. Protein product: CASSLQGFGEKLFF.

The chain employs TRBV2 and TRBJ1-6; D perhaps matches TRBD1 (6 bases). This CDR3 comprises 14 residues. V was trimmed by 8 bases and J by 8 bases, leaving 16 bases between them. The germline gives CDR1 SNHLY, CDR2 FYNNEI. For the CDR3, the DNA is TGTGCCAGCCGCCTTGGCAGGGGTTATTCACCCCTCCACTTT. Its protein is CASRLGRGYSPLHF.

The chain uses TRBV7-9 and TRBJ2-7; 8 bases are a match to TRBD1. V shed 2 bases, J shed 3 bases, and the junction held 9 bases outside the gene matches. The CDR3 is 16 amino acids. Germline V gives CDR1 SEHNR, CDR2 FQNEAQ (reference sequence). CDR3 DNA: TGTGCCAGCAGCTTACCGACTGGACAGGGAAACTACGAGCAGTACTTC. It encodes CASSLPTGQGNYEQYF.

The chain uses TRBV7-9 and TRBJ2-7; perhaps TRBD1 as D (5 bases). The CDR3 length is 14 residues. Between the trimmed V and J ends, which lost 2 bases and 4 bases, there was a span of 12 bases. Germline CDR1 is SEHNR and CDR2 is FQNEAQ (reference sequence). The DNA of the CDR3 is TGTGCCAGCAGCTTATCAGGGTCCGGATACGAGCAGTACTTC. It is translated as CASSLSGSGYEQYF. The full variable domain, rest sourced from reference TRBV7-9 and TRBJ2-7, is DTGVSQNPRHKITKRGQNVTFRCDPISEHNRLYWYRQTLGQGPEFLTYFQNEAQLEKSRLLSDRFSAERPKGSFSTLEIQRTEQGDSAMYLCASSLSGSGYEQYFGPGTRLTVT.